What follows are 25 T cell receptor beta chains derived from one specimen sequenced in a study of T cells in Graves' hyperthyroidism and ophthalmopathy. Researchers amplified the TCR beta CDR3 regions from RNA transcripts. First-round RT-PCR targeting the TCR CDR3 was performed with the HTBI primer set. MiXCR, applied by TCRdb to the multiplex PCR reads, yields one record per CDR3 protein. This repertoire shows 410,000 or so distinct CDR3 sequences, roughly 15% found once; its top ten account for around 14%. The sequencing sample was made of blood. The receptors derive from a young man with Graves' ophthalmopathy.

This chain joins TRBV15 and TRBJ2-2; D possibly corresponds to TRBD1 (5 bases). The CDR3 consists of 17 residues. V dropped 2 bases and J dropped 5 bases, with 18 bases sitting between them. The V gene's germline CDR1 is LNHNV and CDR2 YYDKDF (reference sequence). The CDR3 DNA sequence: TGTGCCACCAGCAGACCGACAAGGGGTCCTAGGACCGGGGAGCTGTTTTTT. As protein: CATSRPTRGPRTGELFF.

This clonotype was seen ten or more times. The J gene is TRBJ1-6, the V gene TRBV30; a weak D match, TRBD1 (5 bases). Germline V gene sequence: CDR1 GTSNPN, CDR2 SVGIG (reference sequence). V was clipped by 2 bases and J by 14 bases, with 19 bases between them. The CDR3 contains 14 residues. This chain's CDR3 is CAWSMGGSRRSLHF. The CDR3, as DNA: TGTGCCTGGAGTATGGGGGGGTCGCGTCGGTCCCTCCACTTT.

In this sample, this clonotype turned up many times. The chain joins TRBV12-3 or TRBV12-4 to TRBJ2-5, with 15 bases fitting TRBD2. The CDR3 is 16 amino acids. V lost 5 bases, J lost 1 base, and 2 bases stayed unmatched. CDR3 sequence reads: CASSPGLAGGQETQYF. The CDR3 nucleotides are TGTGCCAGCAGTCCGGGACTAGCGGGGGGCCAAGAGACCCAGTACTTC.

This clonotype appeared many times. The rearrangement uses TRBV6-5 and TRBJ2-5; 12 bases agree with TRBD2. CDR3 length: 16 residues. CDR1 and CDR2 (germline): MNHEY, SVGAGI. Germline trimming cut 0 bases from V and 5 bases from J; bases unmatched to any gene: 4. The CDR3 DNA follows: TGTGCCAGCAGTTACTCGCTAGCGGGGGGGCAGGAGACCCAGTACTTC. Translated, it gives CASSYSLAGGQETQYF.

This clonotype was picked up many times. The chain combines TRBV2 with TRBJ2-5; possibly TRBD2 for D (6 bases). The CDR3 length is 14 residues. CDR1 is SNHLY, CDR2 FYNNEI, per germline. Trimming left V 8 bases short and J 3 bases short, with 16 bases between. The CDR3 DNA reads TGTGCCAGCCTACCCCGGGGGATTAAAGAGACCCAGTACTTC. It yields the protein CASLPRGIKETQYF.

The V call is TRBV12-5, the J call TRBJ2-1, with D uncertain. The CDR3 consists of 9 residues. V was clipped by 4 bases and J by 14 bases, with 6 bases between them. CDR1 is LGHNT and CDR2 is FRNRAP in the germline V gene. CDR3 in amino acids: CASGSPKFF. The CDR3 bases are TGTGCTAGTGGTTCACCAAAGTTCTTC.

This clonotype came up many times. The chain links TRBV12-3 or TRBV12-4 to TRBJ1-2, with D possibly matching TRBD1 (5 bases). Trimming took off 5 bases at V and 2 bases at J, with 15 bases between the two ends. The CDR3 has 15 residues. The CDR3 DNA reads TGTGCCAGCAGTCTGCGTAGGACAACCAACTATGGCTACACCTTC. This gives the protein CASSLRRTTNYGYTF.

Ten or more counts support this clonotype. The V gene is TRBV18, the J gene TRBJ2-5; 8 nucleotides line up with TRBD1. Germline V CDR1 and CDR2: KGHSH, LQKENI. V gave up 2 bases and J gave up 2 bases; unmatched junction bases: 4. The CDR3 is made up of 15 amino acids. DNA for the CDR3: TGTGCCAGCTCACCAATCCGGACAGGGCAAGAGACCCAGTACTTC. Encoded protein: CASSPIRTGQETQYF.

This clonotype was found a few times. The genes are TRBV7-2 and TRBJ1-3; tentatively, D is TRBD1 (6 bases). The germline gives CDR1 SGHTA, CDR2 FQGNSA. Trimming removed 5 bases at V and 4 bases at J, with 18 bases between. CDR3 size: 16 residues. The CDR3 loop reads CASSLTRQENGNTIYF. As DNA, the CDR3 is TGTGCCAGCAGCCTAACCAGACAGGAGAACGGAAACACCATATATTTT.

The CDR3 region is CSARDGGGTSNSPLHF. Here the CDR3 DNA reads TGCAGTGCTAGAGATGGAGGGGGAACTAGTAATTCACCCCTCCACTTT. The chain combines TRBV20-1 with TRBJ1-6; TRBD1 is a possible D gene (6 bases). There are 16 residues in the CDR3. The V end was cut by 0 bases, the J end by 6 bases, with 15 bases between. CDR1 and CDR2 (germline): DFQATT, SNEGSKA (reference sequence).

The table lists this clonotype with many counts. This chain links TRBV12-3 or TRBV12-4 with TRBJ2-1; D call uncertain. This CDR3 has 12 amino acids. V was clipped by 7 bases and J by 6 bases, with 10 bases between them. The CDR3 sequence: CASTSPPNEQFF. CDR3 nucleotide sequence: TGTGCCAGCACCTCTCCCCCCAATGAGCAGTTCTTC.

Ten or more counts support this clonotype. This chain joins TRBV12-3 or TRBV12-4 and TRBJ2-5; 7 bases line up with TRBD2. V lost 5 bases, J lost 3 bases, and 9 bases stayed unmatched. The CDR3 contains 15 residues. The CDR3 nucleotides read TGTGCCAGCAGTCCCCGCGGGGGAAAGAAAGAGACCCAGTACTTC. Amino acids: CASSPRGGKKETQYF.

This clonotype was seen ten or more times. This chain connects TRBV27 to TRBJ2-5; D is ambiguous. V shed 2 bases and J shed 2 bases, with 12 bases lying between them. Germline CDR1 is MNHEY and CDR2 is SMNVEV (reference sequence). This CDR3 contains 15 residues. CDR3 residues: CASSLRRTAQETQYF. Here the CDR3 DNA reads TGTGCCAGCAGTTTACGGCGTACAGCTCAAGAGACCCAGTACTTC.

This clonotype was observed at least ten times. The rearrangement joins TRBV29-1 to TRBJ2-5; TRBD2 matches at 7 bases. The V gene end was trimmed by 5 bases and the J gene end by 4 bases; junction bases not matched to a gene: 7. From germline, CDR1 is SQVTM and CDR2 ANQGSEA. The CDR3 totals 13 residues. The CDR3 here is CSVSGGNGETQYF. DNA of the CDR3: TGCAGCGTTTCCGGGGGGAACGGAGAGACCCAGTACTTC.

V and J are TRBV12-3 or TRBV12-4 and TRBJ1-1; no firm D call. This CDR3 is 12 amino acids long. Trimming removed 2 bases at V and 6 bases at J, with 7 bases between. In nucleotides, the CDR3 is TGTGCCAGCAGTTTATCCTGGGCTGAAGCTTTCTTT. Residues: CASSLSWAEAFF.

Many counts were recorded for this clonotype. This chain uses TRBV10-1 with TRBJ2-7; 9 nucleotides match TRBD2. Germline values: CDR1 WNHNN, CDR2 SYGVQD (reference sequence). The CDR3 consists of 14 residues. The trim removed 2 bases at V and 6 bases at J, leaving 5 bases unmatched. CDR3 amino acids: CASSELAGSGEQYF. The CDR3 bases are TGCGCCAGCAGTGAGCTAGCGGGATCGGGCGAGCAGTACTTC.

In its sample, this clonotype was seen many times. The V gene is TRBV3-1, the J gene TRBJ2-4; maybe TRBD1 (6 bases). V was clipped by 3 bases and J by 6 bases, with 12 bases between them. This CDR3 is 14 amino acids long. Germline lookup yields CDR1 LGHDT and CDR2 YNNKEL (reference sequence). CDR3 sequence (DNA): TGTGCCAGCAGCCAGTGGAGAGGGGGAAACATTCAGTACTTC. It encodes CASSQWRGGNIQYF. The full variable domain, its missing parts supplied by reference TRBV3-1 and TRBJ2-4, is DTAVSQTPKYLVTQMGNDKSIKCEQNLGHDTMYWYKQDSKKFLKIMFSYNNKELIINETVPNRFSPKSPDKAHLNLHINSLELGDSAVYFCASSQWRGGNIQYFGAGTRLSVL.

This chain joins TRBV25-1 and TRBJ2-3, with 9 bases fitting TRBD2. The length of the CDR3 is 16 residues. CDR1 and CDR2 (germline): MGHDK, SYGVNS. The trim removed 4 bases at V and 0 bases at J, leaving 5 bases unmatched. CDR3 amino acids: CASSALSGSSTDTQYF. As DNA, the CDR3 is TGTGCCAGCAGTGCCCTTAGCGGGAGTAGCACAGATACGCAGTATTTT.

This clonotype was seen repeatedly, ten times or more. The genes are TRBV7-2 and TRBJ2-7; 9 bases are shared with TRBD2. With 2 bases clipped from V and 6 bases from J, the junction kept 23 bases outside the gene matches. Germline V lookup: CDR1 SGHTA, CDR2 FQGNSA. The CDR3 has 20 residues. The CDR3 loop is CASSLSNDQTKRGALLEQYF. In DNA, the CDR3 is TGTGCCAGCAGCTTATCGAACGACCAAACCAAGCGGGGGGCCCTACTCGAGCAGTACTTC.

This clonotype was seen ten or more times. The chain combines TRBV2 with TRBJ2-7; the D gene is possibly TRBD1 (6 bases). CDR1 and CDR2 from the germline V gene are SNHLY and FYNNEI. Trimming cost V 3 bases and J 3 bases, with 15 bases left between them. This CDR3 region has 15 residues. The CDR3 DNA follows: TGTGCCAGCAGTGATTACAGGGAGTCGGGCTACGAGCAGTACTTC. It is translated as CASSDYRESGYEQYF.

There are a few counts of this clonotype. The genes are TRBV27 and TRBJ1-5; D possibly corresponds to TRBD1 (5 bases). The CDR3 has 15 residues. Germline-derived CDR1 and CDR2 are MNHEY and SMNVEV (reference sequence). V was cut by 0 bases and J by 1 base, with 7 bases left in between. As DNA, the CDR3 is TGTGCCAGCAGTTTATCGAGGGGAAGCAATCAGCCCCAGCATTTT. It codes for CASSLSRGSNQPQHF.

As to this clonotype: With a much larger clone just one base away, this may be a read error. The chain combines TRBV27 with TRBJ2-5; D is ambiguous. In germline, CDR1 is MNHEY, CDR2 SMNVEV (reference sequence). This CDR3 has 11 residues. The V gene lost 6 bases and the J gene lost 5 bases, with 7 bases spanning the gap. The DNA for the CDR3 is TGTGCCAGCAGATCACGGGAGACCCAGTACTTC. Protein product: CASRSRETQYF.

The chain has TRBV7-9 and TRBJ2-5; 7 bases match TRBD2. The CDR3 is 18 residues long. V was clipped by 3 bases and J by 3 bases; unmatched bases: 16. CDR1 is SEHNR, CDR2 FQNEAQ, per germline (reference sequence). The CDR3 region is CASSFFGGSGGPEETQYF. The CDR3 DNA is TGTGCCAGCAGCTTTTTCGGGGGGTCGGGAGGCCCCGAAGAGACCCAGTACTTC.

The chain combines TRBV5-4 with TRBJ2-7, with 10 nucleotides matching TRBD1. This CDR3 has 15 amino acids. Germline trimming cut 3 bases from V and 5 bases from J; bases unmatched to any gene: 8. CDR1 and CDR2 (germline): SGHNT, YYREEE (reference sequence). Written as DNA, the CDR3 is TGTGCCAGCAGCTGGGGGGACAGGGGCAGGAACGAGCAGTACTTC. It encodes CASSWGDRGRNEQYF.

This clonotype turned up a few times. The CDR3 loop reads CASSLYRGRGEWEQPQHF. The CDR3 DNA is TGTGCCAGCAGTTTGTATAGGGGGCGCGGGGAGTGGGAACAGCCCCAGCATTTT. J is TRBJ1-5 and V is TRBV28; 7 bases map to TRBD1. CDR3 size: 18 residues. V lost 3 bases to trimming and J lost 7 bases; unmatched junction nucleotides: 18. CDR1 is MDHEN, CDR2 SYDVKM, per germline.